The 2 T cell receptor beta chains given below trace back to one sample, sequenced in a study of T cell responses to AZD1222 COVID-19 vaccine. Clones were read by immunoSEQ multiplex PCR, and TCRdb kept only the in-frame ones, dropping some. The profile covers 150,000 to 200,000 clones, with about 92% appearing a single time and around 4.6% taken by the ten largest. This sample comprised peripheral blood, obtained on day 0 of MenACWY control vaccination. These receptors all come from an adult in good health.

Only one count was recorded for this clone. The V and J genes are TRBV27 and TRBJ2-7; D may match TRBD1 or TRBD2 (5 bases each). The V and J ends lost 7 bases and 2 bases respectively, with 18 bases between them. CDR3 size: 15 residues. From germline, CDR1 is MNHEY and CDR2 SMNVEV (reference sequence). CDR3 sequence (DNA): TGTGCCAGCACCCCGAGGGGTTCCTTCGCCTACGAGCAGTACTTC. This sequence encodes CASTPRGSFAYEQYF.

The chain has TRBV10-3 and TRBJ1-3; possible D gene TRBD1, 6 bases. Germline-derived CDR1 and CDR2 are ENHRY and SYGVKD. The CDR3 has 15 amino acids. V gave up 0 bases and J gave up 0 bases, with 6 bases separating them. CDR3 in DNA: TGTGCCATCAGTGAGTCGACAGGCTCTGGAAACACCATATATTTT. Translating gives CAISESTGSGNTIYF.